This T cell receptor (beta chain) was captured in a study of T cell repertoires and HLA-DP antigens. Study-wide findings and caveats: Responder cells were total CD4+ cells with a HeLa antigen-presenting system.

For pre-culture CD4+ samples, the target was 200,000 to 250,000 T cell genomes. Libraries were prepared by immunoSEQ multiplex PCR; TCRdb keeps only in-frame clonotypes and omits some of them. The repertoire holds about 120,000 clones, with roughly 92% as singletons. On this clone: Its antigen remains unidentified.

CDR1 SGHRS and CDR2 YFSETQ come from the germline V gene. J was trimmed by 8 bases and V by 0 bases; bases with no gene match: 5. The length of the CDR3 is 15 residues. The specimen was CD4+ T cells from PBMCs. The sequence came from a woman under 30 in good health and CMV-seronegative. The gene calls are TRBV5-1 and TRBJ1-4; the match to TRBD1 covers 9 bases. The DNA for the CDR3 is TGCGCCAGCAGCTTGGTGTGGGACAGGGAAGAAAAACTGTTTTTT. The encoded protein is CASSLVWDREEKLFF.